Here is one T cell receptor beta chain with its context. Repertoires were generated with immunoSEQ multiplex PCR, while TCRdb's copy carries only in-frame clones and drops some. The repertoire holds 75,000 to 95,000 clones, with more than 85% as singletons. This record belongs to a study of T cell changes during pregnancy in multiple sclerosis. Trimming removed 5 bases from V and 6 bases from J, with 7 bases in between. Germline V gene data show CDR1 as LNHDA and CDR2 as SQIVND (reference sequence). The CDR3 is 11 amino acids. The receptor comes from a female donor with multiple sclerosis, enrolled in a pregnancy study. Sequenced material: peripheral blood, taken before pregnancy. The genes are TRBV19 and TRBJ1-1; the D is unclear. This CDR3 is CASSLVAEAFF. CDR3 coding DNA: TGTGCCAGTAGTCTCGTCGCTGAAGCTTTCTTT.